The text below deals with one T cell receptor (beta chain). The specificity of this receptor is unknown. Qualities for individual bases were not recorded, and no much larger clone is one base off. The data derive from a study of graft-versus-host responses after intestinal transplantation listed by TCRdb under 2021. Regarding the study in general: The transplants that recipients got were multivisceral, liver-intestinal, or isolated intestinal. Of the roughly 25 intestinal transplant recipients enrolled in the cohort, one of whom was a retransplant, 3 patients without pretransplant specimens were excluded. After intestinal transplantation, graft-versus-host and host-versus-graft alloreactive T cell clones in the graft, circulation and bone marrow were tracked using bulk TCR-beta CDR3 sequencing. Samples from a few later patients were sequenced in-house on an Illumina MiSeq with MiXCR processing rather than by the commercial service. Anti-thymocyte globulin induction was given to all recipients, followed by maintenance tacrolimus and steroids for approximately three years. A peak of at least 4% donor T cells among recipient peripheral blood mononuclear cells was the definition used for donor T cell macrochimerism. To identify alloreactive clones, pre-transplant mixed lymphocyte reaction products were sequenced and then compared with unstimulated pre-transplant donor and recipient T cells.

The CDR3 sequence holds 16 residues, the cysteine and phenylalanine included. The CDR3 DNA has 48 bases and is translated from base 1. From a lookup of the germline V gene, CDR1 and CDR2 are SGHDT and YYEEEE. Trimming removed 1 base from V and 5 bases from J, leaving 18 bases between the germline ends. The library was obtained by the immunoSEQ multiplex PCR assay. For most patients, genomic DNA was isolated using the Qiagen DNeasy Blood and Tissue Kit and was shipped frozen to Adaptive Biotechnologies for TCR sequencing. For most patients, genomic DNA was subjected to high-throughput TCR-beta CDR3 sequencing by Adaptive Biotechnologies. Per the authors' processing: Adaptive's ImmunoSEQ software was the source of the TCR sequencing data for 15 to 20 patients, while a few other patients were processed with MiXCR and VDJtools. To correct CD4 versus CD8 sorting errors, sequences present in both subsets at a frequency ratio below 5:1 were removed. CDR3 nucleotide sequences shared between donor and recipient were removed because their origin could not be assigned. To count as alloreactive, a clone needed at least 2-fold expansion over unstimulated cells and a minimum CFSE-low frequency of 0.002% (template counts) or 0.001% (read counts). A clone was considered mappable if detected in the sequenced pre-transplant spleen, lymph node, or MLR CFSE-low populations of the donor or recipient. Cumulative frequency of alloreactive clones was calculated as a percentage of all sequences weighted by copy number. As stored in TCRdb, this immuneACCESS dataset retains in-frame rearrangements with V and J assigned. A fraction of the clones does not appear; measured against another copy, unresolved V genes explain less than half of the discrepancy, and the remainder lacks a known reason. The V and J calls and clone size are taken from that table; D and trimming were inferred from the DNA. This sample is represented by 100,000 or so clones; 85% to 95% of them were singletons. 1% to 1.4% of the sample is taken by the ten largest.

The time point label, read with the paper, signifies: cells obtained before transplantation from donor or recipient. CD3+CD4+ and CD3+CD8+ populations were FACS-sorted from unstimulated pre-transplant donor and recipient cells taken from spleen or lymph nodes. Points the paper makes about the study in general: Early after transplant, declines in HvG clones were associated with peak levels of circulating GvH clones. In patients with donor T cell macrochimerism, the allografts had high GvH to HvG T cell clonal ratios. GvH clones were detected in recipient bone marrow, and some appeared earlier in ileal mucosa or blood, consistent with an intestinal mucosal origin. The conclusions were limited by the relatively low number and heterogeneity of the intestinal transplant patients.

The sequences come from unstimulated CD8+ T cells sorted from spleen or lymph node cells, collected before transplant. Recombination joined TRBV5-6 with TRBJ1-1; TRBD1 could be the D gene, as 5 bases match. The origin of this receptor is a human donor who was the organ donor for an intestinal transplant. The DNA sequence is given as TGTGCCAGCAGCTTGTCCTCCGACAGTGGATTGACTGAAGCTTTCTTT. The translation is CASSLSSDSGLTEAFF.